These T cell receptor beta chains were read from a single sample in a study of cytomegalovirus exposure and HLA in healthy donors. Assay: immunoSEQ multiplex PCR; the TCRdb copy retains only in-frame clones and omits some. The sample carries 95,000 to 150,000 clones, about 9.4% recorded once. Material: PBMCs. The receptors originated from a woman aged 40 to 50 in good health and CMV-seropositive. CDR3s include the opening cysteine and the closing phenylalanine or tryptophan. A D gene is named only where the DNA matches it firmly. Size is stated for part of the rows, as once, few or many counts, or as a class when the clone is expanded.

>TRBV2|NA|few|TRBJ1-5
TGTGCCAGCAGCGGTACAGATAGCAATCAGCCCCAGCATTTT
CASSGTDSNQPQHF
>TRBV7-8|TRBD1|few|TRBJ1-4
TGTGCCAGCAGCTTAGCGCAGGGACAGAAAAATGAAAAACTGTTTTTT
CASSLAQGQKNEKLFF
>TRBV30|TRBD2|few|TRBJ2-3
TGTGCCTGGAGTCAAGGGACTAGCGGGGGTGGCACAGATACGCAGTATTTT
CAWSQGTSGGGTDTQYF
>TRBV28|NA|NA|TRBJ2-3
TGTGCCAGCAGTCAACTAGCCTCTTTTTCGGATACGCAGTATTTT
CASSQLASFSDTQYF
>TRBV19|NA|few|TRBJ1-2
TGTGCCAGTAGTCTCCCACAGGGAAGCGAAGGCTACACCTTC
CASSLPQGSEGYTF
>TRBV14|TRBD1|NA|TRBJ1-4
TGTGCCAGCAGCCAAGCCTTCGGGACAGGGGAAAGTGAAAAACTGTTTTTT
CASSQAFGTGESEKLFF
>TRBV5-1|TRBD1|few|TRBJ2-2
TGCGCCAGCAGCTGGGGGACAGGGAACGGGGAGCTGTTTTTT
CASSWGTGNGELFF
>TRBV6-1|NA|few|TRBJ1-4
TGTGCCAGCAGTGCCGGACTGATTAATGAAAAACTGTTTTTT
CASSAGLINEKLFF
>TRBV9|NA|NA|TRBJ1-4
TGTGCCAGCAGCGCCGACAGGAACCCCATTGCAACTAATGAAAAACTGTTTTTT
CASSADRNPIATNEKLFF
>TRBV6-4|TRBD2|few|TRBJ2-1
TGTGCCAGCAGTGGACGTCCGAGCGGGGGGTGGAGTGAGCAGTTCTTC
CASSGRPSGGWSEQFF
>TRBV11-2|TRBD2|few|TRBJ2-5
TGTGCCAGCAGCTTTAGCGGGGGGGCCGGAGAGACCCAGTACTTC
CASSFSGGAGETQYF
>TRBV9|TRBD1|few|TRBJ2-2
TGTGCCAGCAGCGACCAGGGGGCGGGGAACACCGGGGAGCTGTTTTTT
CASSDQGAGNTGELFF
>TRBV4-2|TRBD1|NA|TRBJ1-3
TGTGCCAGCAGCGGACACACAGGGGTCGGAAACACCATATATTTT
CASSGHTGVGNTIYF
>TRBV28|TRBD1|NA|TRBJ2-5
TGTGCCAGCAGTTTCCTGGGGCAGGGGGAAGAGACCCAGTACTTC
CASSFLGQGEETQYF
>TRBV12-5|TRBD2|NA|TRBJ2-1
TGTGCTAGTGGTCGGACTAGCGGGGGGGTAAATGAGCAGTTCTTC
CASGRTSGGVNEQFF
>TRBV10-1|NA|NA|TRBJ1-2
TGCGCCAGCAGTGAAAGAGGTTTCCCTACTAACTATGGCTACACCTTC
CASSERGFPTNYGYTF
>TRBV2|TRBD1|NA|TRBJ1-4
TGTGCCAGCAGTCGGACAGGGTGGAATGAAAAACTGTTTTTT
CASSRTGWNEKLFF
>TRBV5-6|TRBD1|few|TRBJ2-1
TGTGCCAGCAGCTTGTTCCCGGGACAGGGAATACCCAATGAGCAGTTCTTC
CASSLFPGQGIPNEQFF
>TRBV10-1|NA|NA|TRBJ2-7
TGCGCCAGCAGTGAGACAGAAACCTTAACCTACGAGCAGTACTTC
CASSETETLTYEQYF
>TRBV6-4|NA|few|TRBJ2-6
TGTGCCAGCAGTGACAAGGGAGATTCTGGGGCCAACGTCCTGACTTTC
CASSDKGDSGANVLTF
>TRBV30|TRBD1|few|TRBJ2-7
TGTGCCTGGGCTGGACAGGGGACCGGCGAGCAGTACTTC
CAWAGQGTGEQYF
>TRBV13|NA|NA|TRBJ1-6
TGTGCCAGCAGCTTAGACACCCGCTCCTATAATTCACCCCTCCACTTT
CASSLDTRSYNSPLHF
>TRBV18|NA|NA|TRBJ1-5
TGTGCCAGCTCACCACCTCAGGGGCAGAATCAGCCCCAGCATTTT
CASSPPQGQNQPQHF
>TRBV5-1|TRBD1|NA|TRBJ2-7
TGCGCCAGCAGCCGGGACAGGGTCTACGAGCAGTACTTC
CASSRDRVYEQYF
>TRBV5-1|TRBD1|few|TRBJ1-2
TGCGCCAGCAGCCAAGGGACAGGGGGCTTGTATGGCTACACCTTC
CASSQGTGGLYGYTF
>TRBV2|NA|NA|TRBJ1-5
TGTGCCAGCAGTGAAGCGCTTCTACAGCTTAATCAGCCCCAGCATTTT
CASSEALLQLNQPQHF
>TRBV28|NA|NA|TRBJ1-1
TGTGCCAGCAGTCTTACAAAAGAAGCTTTCTTT
CASSLTKEAFF
>TRBV6-5|TRBD1|NA|TRBJ2-2
TGTGCCAGCACCAAGACAGGGCTGAGGACCGGGGAGCTGTTTTTT
CASTKTGLRTGELFF
>TRBV6-9|NA|NA|TRBJ2-7
TGTGCCAGACCCGGGGGAATTGACTACGAGCAGTACTTC
CARPGGIDYEQYF
>TRBV5-1|NA|NA|TRBJ2-7
TGCGCCAGCAGCTCAGCGAATCCCTTCGCCTACGAGCAGTACTTC
CASSSANPFAYEQYF
>TRBV6-5|TRBD1|NA|TRBJ1-2
TGTGCCAGCAGTAACTACAGGGGGCCCTATGGCTACACCTTC
CASSNYRGPYGYTF
>TRBV11-3|TRBD1|NA|TRBJ2-2
TGTGCCAGCAGCCTACAGGGGGATGACACCGGGGAGCTGTTTTTT
CASSLQGDDTGELFF
>TRBV4-1|TRBD1|few|TRBJ2-1
TGCGCCAGCAGCCAAGGAAGGGACAGGGAGAGTAATGAGCAGTTCTTC
CASSQGRDRESNEQFF
>TRBV27|TRBD2|few|TRBJ2-3
TGTGCCAGCAGTTCCCTAGCGGGGCGAGATACGCAGTATTTT
CASSSLAGRDTQYF
>TRBV13|NA|few|TRBJ2-1
TGTGCCAGCAGAAAGGGACACTCCTACAATGAGCAGTTCTTC
CASRKGHSYNEQFF
>TRBV6-6|NA|NA|TRBJ1-1
TGTGCCAGCAGCCAACAGTTGAACACTGAAGCTTTCTTT
CASSQQLNTEAFF
>TRBV5-1|NA|few|TRBJ2-7
TGCGCCAGCGGCGGGTCCTCCTACGAGCAGTACTTC
CASGGSSYEQYF
>TRBV6-5|TRBD1|few|TRBJ2-7
TGTGCCAGCAGTCGGGACAGGGACTACGAGCAGTACTTC
CASSRDRDYEQYF
>TRBV11-3|NA|NA|TRBJ1-1
TGTGCCAGCAGCTTATACCAGGGGAGCACTGAAGCTTTCTTT
CASSLYQGSTEAFF
>TRBV6-5|NA|few|TRBJ1-5
TGTGCCAGCAGTACAGGGCGGGGGGGCAATCAGCCCCAGCATTTT
CASSTGRGGNQPQHF
>TRBV10-2|NA|few|TRBJ1-1
TGCGCCAGTTCGGGAGCTGCTGAAGCTTTCTTT
CASSGAAEAFF
>TRBV13|TRBD2|few|TRBJ2-7
TGTGCCAGCAGATTCTCTAGCGGGGGCCCCGAGCAGTACTTC
CASRFSSGGPEQYF